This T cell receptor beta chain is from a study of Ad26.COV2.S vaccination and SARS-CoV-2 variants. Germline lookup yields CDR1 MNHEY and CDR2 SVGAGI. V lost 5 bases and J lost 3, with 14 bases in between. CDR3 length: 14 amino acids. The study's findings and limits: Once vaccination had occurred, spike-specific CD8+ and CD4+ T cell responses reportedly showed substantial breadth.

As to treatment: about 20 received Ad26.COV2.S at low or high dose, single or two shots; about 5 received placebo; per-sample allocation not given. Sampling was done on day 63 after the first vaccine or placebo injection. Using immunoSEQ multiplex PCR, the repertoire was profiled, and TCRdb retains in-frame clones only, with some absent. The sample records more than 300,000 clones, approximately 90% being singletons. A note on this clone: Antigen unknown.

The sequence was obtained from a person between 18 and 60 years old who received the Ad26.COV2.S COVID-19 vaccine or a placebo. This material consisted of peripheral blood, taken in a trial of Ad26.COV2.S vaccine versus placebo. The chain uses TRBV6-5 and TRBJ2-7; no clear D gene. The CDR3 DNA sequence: TGTGCCAGCAGTCCCCTAGACCACGTCTACGAGCAGTACTTC. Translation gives CASSPLDHVYEQYF.